The T cell receptor beta chain described here comes from a study of T-cell reconstitution after alpha-beta-depleted transplantation in children. This clonotype has at least ten counts. TCRbeta library construction was performed incorporating unique molecular identifiers. TCRdb passed the PCR reads through MiXCR, listing each CDR3 protein once. Altogether about 400,000 distinct CDR3 sequences are present, less than 15% being singletons, with the ten largest covering 3.5% to 4.5%. The CDR3 length is 12 residues. Trimming left V 5 bases short and J 7 bases short, with 9 bases between. V and J are TRBV12-3 or TRBV12-4 and TRBJ1-5; no firm D call. This TCR came from a human donor who donated a stem cell graft to a child with Fanconi anemia. This sample comprised PBMCs, obtained from the stem cell graft. The CDR3 DNA is TGTGCCAGCAGTGACCCCGGGCAGCCCCAGCATTTT. Protein: CASSDPGQPQHF.